This TCR beta chain originates from a study of blood T cell repertoires in COVID-19. Study context: COVID-19 samples from acute and convalescent phases originated in the United States, Italy and Spain.

Generated by immunoSEQ multiplex PCR, the TCRdb table keeps only in-frame clones and is missing some. The sample lists 55,000 to 80,000 clones, approximately 79% occurring once. This clone showed up just a few times. Just one base apart from a much larger clone, this may be a read error. The same CDR3 is also encoded by other DNA sequences in this sample. The CDR3 has 13 amino acids. Germline CDR1 reads GTSNPN; CDR2 reads SVGIG (reference sequence). Trimming shortened V by 0 bases and J by 4 bases, and 7 bases separated the two germline ends. This chain uses TRBV30 with TRBJ1-5; D gene ambiguous. The clonotype was recovered from a woman at least 80 years old with active or convalescent COVID-19. The sample was peripheral blood. As DNA, the CDR3 is TGTGCCTGGAGTGTAACTGAGAATCAGCCCCAGCATTTT. Its protein product is CAWSVTENQPQHF.